This TCR beta chain was retrieved from a study of cytomegalovirus exposure and HLA in healthy donors. The donors were part of the validation cohort, which consisted of some 120 subjects and was separate from the first cohort of under 850 subjects. The data were produced by immunoSEQ multiplex PCR, yet TCRdb's version contains in-frame clones alone and is incomplete. In the table there are about 160,000 clones, 70% to 90% of which are singletons. Findings and limits, study-wide: According to a later analysis, TCR clusters from the first cohort tended to co-occur in the 100 to 150 validation repertoires.

Of note for this clone: Its antigen is as yet unknown. The junction and the germline gene differ at one end; a read error may be behind it.

The CDR3 runs to 19 residues. Germline V gene lookup returns CDR1 SSHAT and CDR2 FNYEAQ (reference sequence). Sequencing was carried out using PBMCs. The clonotype comes from a woman under 40 in good health and CMV-seronegative. The chain is built from TRBV7-7 and TRBJ2-5, with 11 bases aligning to TRBD1. The CDR3 region has the DNA TGTGCTAGCAGCTTATTCGGGACAGGGGGTTCTTCGGCTGTAGAGACCCAGTACTTC. Its protein is CASSLFGTGGSSAVETQYF.